The T cell receptor beta chain under discussion was sequenced for a study of T cell responses to AZD1222 COVID-19 vaccine. Regarding the study as a whole: A mostly white British donor set with more females was recruited, and clonal diversity was possibly underestimated. Spike-specific TCR breadth and depth grew following two AZD1222 doses. Along spike, vaccine-associated CD4 TCRs were found throughout, with dominance at 160-218 and 743-854. Only a handful of AZD1222 recipients, more than five in all, had baseline seropositivity.

The V gene lost 0 bases and the J gene lost 6 bases, with 6 bases spanning the gap. CDR3 length equals 13 residues. The germline CDR1 and CDR2 sequences are LGHDT and YNNKEL (reference sequence). This clone came up a few times. Its matching antigen is unknown. Different DNA sequences within this sample yield the same CDR3. Assay: immunoSEQ multiplex PCR; the TCRdb copy retains only in-frame clones and omits some. The sample has 80,000 to 90,000 clones, about nine tenths seen once. The sequences come from peripheral blood, collected on day 0 of AZD1222 vaccination. The chain links TRBV3-1 (or the pseudogene TRBV3-2) to TRBJ1-5, with D possibly TRBD1 on 5 matching bases. The clonotype comes from an adult in good health. CDR3 amino acids: CASSQDRGQPQHF. The CDR3, as DNA: TGTGCCAGCAGCCAAGATAGGGGTCAGCCCCAGCATTTT.